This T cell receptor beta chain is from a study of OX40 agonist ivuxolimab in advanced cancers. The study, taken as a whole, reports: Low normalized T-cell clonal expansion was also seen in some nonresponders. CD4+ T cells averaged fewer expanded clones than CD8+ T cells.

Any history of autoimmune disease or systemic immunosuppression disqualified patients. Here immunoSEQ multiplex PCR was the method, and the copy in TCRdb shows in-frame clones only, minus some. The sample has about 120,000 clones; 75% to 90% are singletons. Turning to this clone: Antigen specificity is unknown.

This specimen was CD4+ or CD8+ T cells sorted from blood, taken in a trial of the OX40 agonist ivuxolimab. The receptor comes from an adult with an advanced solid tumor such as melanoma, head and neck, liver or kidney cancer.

CDR3 region: CASSGQGAGGNQPQHF. For the CDR3, the DNA is TGTGCCAGCAGTGGTCAAGGGGCTGGGGGCAATCAGCCCCAGCATTTT. The chain recombines TRBV6-1 with TRBJ1-5, with D possibly matching TRBD1 (5 bases). Trimming pared 4 bases from V and 2 bases from J, leaving 15 bases between. This CDR3 has 16 amino acids. Germline-derived CDR1 and CDR2 are MNHNS and SASEGT.